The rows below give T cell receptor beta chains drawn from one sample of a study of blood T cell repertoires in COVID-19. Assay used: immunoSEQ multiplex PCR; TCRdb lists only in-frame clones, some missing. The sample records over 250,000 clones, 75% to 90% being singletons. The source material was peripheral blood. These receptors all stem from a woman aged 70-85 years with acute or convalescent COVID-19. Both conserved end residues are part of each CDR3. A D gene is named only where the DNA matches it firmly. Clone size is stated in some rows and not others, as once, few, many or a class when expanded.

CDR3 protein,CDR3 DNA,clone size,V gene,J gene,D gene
CASSQGQGAGQPQHF,TGCGCCAGCAGCCAAGGACAGGGGGCCGGTCAGCCCCAGCATTTT,-,TRBV4-1,TRBJ1-5,TRBD1
CASMRGGSDEQFF,TGTGCCAGCATGCGCGGGGGGAGCGATGAGCAGTTCTTC,-,TRBV6-5,TRBJ2-1,TRBD2
CASSRDRGRPGNTF,TGCGCCAGCAGCAGGGACAGGGGCCGCCCTGGGAATACTTTC,once,TRBV5-1,TRBJ1-2,TRBD1
CASSLGGANEKLFF,TGTGCCAGCAGCTTGGGGGGAGCTAATGAAAAACTGTTTTTT,-,TRBV5-5,TRBJ1-4,-
CASSSTGKGEKLFF,TGTGCCAGCAGCTCGACGGGGAAGGGTGAAAAACTGTTTTTT,-,TRBV7-9,TRBJ1-4,-
CASSVQGASQPQHF,TGTGCCAGTAGTGTACAGGGGGCAAGTCAGCCCCAGCATTTT,-,TRBV19,TRBJ1-5,TRBD1
CAWHLQGKGYEQYF,TGTGCCTGGCATTTACAGGGAAAGGGGTACGAGCAGTACTTC,-,TRBV30,TRBJ2-7,-
CASSQGQSGYTF,TGTGCCAGCAGCCAAGGACAGTCTGGCTACACCTTC,-,TRBV14,TRBJ1-2,-
CASSLQETQYF,TGTGCCAGCAGCCTCCAAGAGACCCAGTACTTC,-,TRBV11-2,TRBJ2-5,-
CASSSEQGGNTEAFF,TGCGCCAGCAGCTCGGAACAGGGCGGGAACACTGAAGCTTTCTTT,-,TRBV5-1,TRBJ1-1,-
CSAPRETQYF,TGCAGTGCTCCCCGGGAGACCCAGTACTTC,-,TRBV20-1,TRBJ2-5,-
CASSFHLNTEAFF,TGTGCCAGCAGCTTCCATCTGAACACTGAAGCTTTCTTT,-,TRBV11-3,TRBJ1-1,-
CASSSSGGARNEQFF,TGTGCCAGCAGCTCCAGCGGGGGGGCCAGGAATGAGCAGTTCTTC,-,TRBV3-1/TRBV3-2,TRBJ2-1,TRBD2